Shown below are 16 T cell receptor beta chains from a single sample sequenced in a study of blood T cell repertoires in COVID-19. Produced via immunoSEQ multiplex PCR; TCRdb's table is partial and in-frame only. The sample consists of about 480,000 clones, roughly 88% of them appearing once. The sample comprised peripheral blood. These receptors all stem from a woman in her forties or fifties with COVID-19, enrolled during active disease.

This clone showed up just once. V is TRBV9 and J is TRBJ2-5; 10 bases align to TRBD1. The CDR3 contains 16 residues. V was pared by 3 bases and J by 7 bases, with 12 bases of the junction left unmatched. Germline assignment: CDR1 SGDLS and CDR2 YYNGEE. Written as DNA, the CDR3 is TGTGCCAGCAGCGCGGACAGGGGGTCCACCCTTAGGACCCAGTACTTC. It codes for CASSADRGSTLRTQYF.

The chain is built from TRBV28 and TRBJ2-7; TRBD2 is a possible D gene (6 bases). V lost 5 bases and J 4 bases, leaving 15 bases between the germline ends. This CDR3 has 14 residues. The germline gives CDR1 MDHEN, CDR2 SYDVKM. The DNA of the CDR3 is TGTGCCAGCAGTAGGGACGGGGGACTGTACGAGCAGTACTTC. Encoded protein: CASSRDGGLYEQYF.

V gene TRBV11-2 combines with J gene TRBJ1-2; D call uncertain. Germline CDR1 and CDR2: SGHAT and FQNNGV. CDR3 length equals 16 residues. V lost 1 base and J lost 2, with 14 bases in between. The CDR3 sequence: CASSLGAAFANYGYTF. The CDR3 bases are TGTGCCAGCAGCTTAGGGGCAGCCTTCGCGAACTATGGCTACACCTTC.

The J gene is TRBJ1-2, the V gene TRBV30; D is ambiguous. The germline CDR1 and CDR2 sequences are GTSNPN and SVGIG (reference sequence). Trimming took 4 bases from V and 8 from J, leaving 11 bases between them. The CDR3 consists of 11 residues. The CDR3 here is CAWTGVFGYTF. The CDR3 DNA reads TGTGCCTGGACGGGAGTGTTCGGCTACACCTTC.

This sequence joins TRBV6-5 and TRBJ1-1; D ambiguous. Germline-derived CDR1 and CDR2 are MNHEY and SVGAGI. This CDR3 is built from 13 residues. V dropped 7 bases and J dropped 9 bases, with 18 bases sitting between them. The CDR3 nucleotides are TGTGCCAGCACTATCTCAAGAGGGAATAAAGCTTTCTTT. This translates into CASTISRGNKAFF.

V and J are TRBV12-3 or TRBV12-4 and TRBJ1-2; a possible D gene is TRBD1 (6 bases). With 5 bases removed from V and 6 bases from J, the gap between germline ends came to 10 bases. The CDR3 contains 12 residues. As DNA, the CDR3 is TGTGCCAGCAGTGTGACAGGCCATGGCTACACCTTC. Its translation: CASSVTGHGYTF.

This chain uses TRBV30 with TRBJ1-1; D might be TRBD1 (6 bases). Trimming took off 1 base at V and 6 bases at J, with 18 bases between the two ends. The CDR3 spans 15 residues. CDR1 GTSNPN and CDR2 SVGIG come from the germline V gene (reference sequence). CDR3 region: CAWSEYSGEGAEAFF. The CDR3 coding sequence is TGTGCCTGGAGTGAATACTCAGGGGAGGGGGCTGAAGCTTTCTTT. Full variable domain (outside the CDR3, taken from reference TRBV30 and TRBJ1-1): SQTIHQWPATLVQPVGSPLSLECTVEGTSNPNLYWYRQAAGRGLQLLFYSVGIGQISSEVPQNLSASRPQDRQFILSSKKLLLSDSGFYLCAWSEYSGEGAEAFFGQGTRLTVV.

J is TRBJ1-2 and V is TRBV4-1, with D perhaps TRBD1 (5 bases). V dropped 4 bases and J dropped 3 bases, with 21 bases sitting between them. There are 17 residues in the CDR3. From germline, CDR1 is MGHRA and CDR2 YSYEKL. The chain's CDR3 is CASSLRLGVGGDYGYTF. As DNA, the CDR3 is TGCGCCAGCAGCCTCCGGTTGGGGGTCGGAGGGGACTATGGCTACACCTTC.

The chain has TRBV7-9 and TRBJ2-3; TRBD1 agrees at 10 bases. The CDR3 is 16 residues long. Losses at the gene ends were 5 bases for V and 4 bases for J; bases not matched to a gene: 9. Germline assignment: CDR1 SEHNR and CDR2 FQNEAQ (reference sequence). CDR3 nucleotides: TGTGCCAGCAGCCCACGGACAGGGGGTAGGGCAGATACGCAGTATTTT. It is translated as CASSPRTGGRADTQYF.

V gene TRBV5-1 combines with J gene TRBJ1-2, with D unresolved. This CDR3 spans 14 amino acids. CDR1 and CDR2 (germline): SGHRS, YFSETQ. V dropped 0 bases and J dropped 9 bases, with 15 bases sitting between them. CDR3 DNA: TGCGCCAGCAGCTTGGCCTTGGACTCAACCCGCTACACCTTC. This sequence encodes CASSLALDSTRYTF.

The CDR3 loop is CASSLSSWETQYF. DNA for the CDR3: TGTGCCAGCAGTTTATCGAGCTGGGAGACCCAGTACTTC. V gene TRBV27 combines with J gene TRBJ2-5, with D uncertain. The germline V and J ends were trimmed by 0 bases and 5 bases, with 7 bases remaining between them. This CDR3 contains 13 residues. CDR1 is MNHEY, CDR2 SMNVEV, per germline (reference sequence).

The chain uses TRBV27 and TRBJ2-1; 9 bases map to TRBD2. The CDR3 sequence is 15 residues long. CDR1 MNHEY and CDR2 SMNVEV come from the germline V gene (reference sequence). The ends lost 5 bases at V and 2 bases at J; junction bases unmatched: 4. CDR3 DNA: TGTGCCAGCAGTCCCAGACTAGCGGCCTACAATGAGCAGTTCTTC. Residues: CASSPRLAAYNEQFF.

The V gene is TRBV5-1, the J gene TRBJ2-1; a possible D gene is TRBD1 (6 bases). The CDR3 totals 16 residues. Between the trimmed V and J ends, which lost 3 bases and 0 bases, there was a span of 13 bases. Germline lookup yields CDR1 SGHRS and CDR2 YFSETQ. The chain's CDR3 is CASSSPSRGSYNEQFF. The CDR3 DNA follows: TGCGCCAGCAGCTCCCCCTCCAGGGGCTCCTACAATGAGCAGTTCTTC.

In DNA, the CDR3 is TGTGCCAGCAAAGGCCAGCGGGGGTCCCGCACAGATACGCAGTATTTT. Translation gives CASKGQRGSRTDTQYF. This rearrangement joins TRBV28 to TRBJ2-3; TRBD2 aligns across 8 bases. The CDR3 consists of 16 residues. Germline V gene sequence: CDR1 MDHEN, CDR2 SYDVKM. The ends lost 7 bases at V and 1 base at J; junction bases unmatched: 10.

The chain joins TRBV4-1 to TRBJ1-5; D not resolved. Germline V gene lookup returns CDR1 MGHRA and CDR2 YSYEKL. The CDR3 has 16 residues. V was cut by 0 bases and J by 3 bases, with 12 bases left in between. CDR3 region: CASSQDRGLANQPQHF. CDR3 nucleotides: TGCGCCAGCAGCCAAGACCGAGGTCTGGCCAATCAGCCCCAGCATTTT.

The genes are TRBV11-2 and TRBJ1-1; no firm D call. Trimming stripped 2 bases from V and 0 bases from J, with 10 bases between. The CDR3 covers 15 residues. CDR1 SGHAT and CDR2 FQNNGV come from the germline V gene. CDR3 residues: CASSLFRGMNTEAFF. CDR3 DNA sequence: TGTGCCAGCAGCTTATTTCGGGGAATGAACACTGAAGCTTTCTTT.